This TCR beta chain was documented in a study of cytotoxic CD8 clonotypes in ibrutinib-treated CLL. Regarding this clone: Its antigen is unknown.

TCRdb's copy holds only in-frame clones and misses some; the assay was immunoSEQ multiplex PCR. The table includes roughly 220,000 clones, roughly three quarters detected once. General observations from the study: Under therapy, public clonotypes either contracted or stayed stable, and they were uncommon. Sampling times differed between sustained-remission and progressing patients.

This material consisted of PBMCs, taken after 12 months of ibrutinib treatment. The TCR was taken from a human donor with chronic lymphocytic leukemia.

The CDR3 here is CASSAPMDRRNYGYTF. Written as DNA, the CDR3 is TGTGCCAGCAGCGCACCTATGGACAGGAGGAACTATGGCTACACCTTC. V usage is TRBV7-3 and J usage is TRBJ1-2; 7 bases fit TRBD1. This CDR3 comprises 16 residues. Germline assignment: CDR1 SGHTA and CDR2 FQGTGA. The J segment lost 2 bases and the V segment lost 5 bases, leaving 11 bases of the junction unmatched.